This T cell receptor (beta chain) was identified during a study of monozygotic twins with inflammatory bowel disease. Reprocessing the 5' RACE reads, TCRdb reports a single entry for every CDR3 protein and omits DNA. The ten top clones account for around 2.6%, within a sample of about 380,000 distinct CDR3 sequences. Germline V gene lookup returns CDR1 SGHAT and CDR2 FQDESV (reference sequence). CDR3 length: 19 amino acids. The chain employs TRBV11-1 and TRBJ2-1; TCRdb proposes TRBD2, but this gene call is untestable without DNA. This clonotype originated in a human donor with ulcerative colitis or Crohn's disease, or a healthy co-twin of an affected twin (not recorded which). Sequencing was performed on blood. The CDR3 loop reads CASSLAVTSGRSSYNEQFF.